One and the same sample provided the 24 T cell receptor beta chains below, sequenced in a study of blood T cell repertoires in COVID-19 (TCRdb year 2020). Receptor libraries were prepared by the immunoSEQ multiplex PCR assay. Not all clones reach the TCRdb copy of this immuneACCESS table, which keeps in-frame sequences only. Checked studies attribute under half of the gap to unresolved V genes and leave the rest unexplained. Here the sample has about 220,000 clones; around 86% occur a single time. The top ten hold less than 6% of the sample. Sequencing input: peripheral blood. These receptors all stem from a woman in her 70s with COVID-19, enrolled during active disease.

V usage is TRBV19 and J usage is TRBJ2-3; 8 nucleotides match TRBD1. The V gene's germline CDR1 is LNHDA and CDR2 SQIVND (reference sequence). The CDR3 runs 13 residues. Unmatched junction bases numbered 4, after V lost 7 bases and J lost 4 bases. In DNA form, the CDR3 reads TGTGCCAGTACCGACAGGGGTCCAGATACGCAGTATTTT. The encoded protein is CASTDRGPDTQYF.

The gene calls are TRBV5-8 and TRBJ1-2, with a weak D call TRBD1 (5 bases). The CDR3 is 16 amino acids. Trimming cost V 4 bases and J 3 bases, with 19 bases left between them. The germline CDR1 and CDR2 sequences are SGHTS and YDEGEE. The CDR3 loop reads CASSHTLGGSDYGYTF. The CDR3 bases are TGTGCCAGCAGCCATACCTTGGGGGGAAGCGACTATGGCTACACCTTC. Together with reference TRBV5-8 and TRBJ1-2, the CDR3 gives the full variable domain: EAGVTQSPTHLIKTRGQQATLRCSPISGHTSVYWYQQALGLGLQFLLWYDEGEERNRGNFPPRFSGRQFPNYSSELNVNALELEDSALYLCASSHTLGGSDYGYTFGSGTRLTVV.

The V and J genes are TRBV5-4 and TRBJ2-1, with a tentative D call TRBD1 (5 bases). There are 13 residues in the CDR3. CDR1 is SGHNT, CDR2 YYREEE, per germline (reference sequence). V lost 3 bases, J lost 5 bases, and 9 bases lay in between. The CDR3 sequence: CASSSDINNEQFF. The CDR3 DNA reads as TGTGCCAGCAGCTCGGACATCAACAATGAGCAGTTCTTC.

The rearrangement joins TRBV4-3 to TRBJ1-5; tentative D call: TRBD1 (5 bases). The CDR3 extends over 16 amino acids. Germline V gene sequence: CDR1 LGHNA, CDR2 YSLEER. Trimming stripped 0 bases from V and 2 bases from J, with 11 bases between. The CDR3 DNA sequence: TGCGCCAGCAGCCAAGAGGCAGGCAGGGGCAATCAGCCCCAGCATTTT. It is translated as CASSQEAGRGNQPQHF.

Here the CDR3 DNA reads TGTGCCAGCAGCCCTACCCAGACACTTGGAAACACCATATATTTT. It codes for CASSPTQTLGNTIYF. The chain couples TRBV7-2 to TRBJ1-3; D is uncertain. The V end lost 5 bases, the J end lost 3 bases, and 14 bases lay between the germline ends. There are 15 residues in the CDR3. Germline lookup yields CDR1 SGHTA and CDR2 FQGNSA.

The chain joins TRBV2 to TRBJ2-3; D not resolved. This CDR3 region has 14 residues. The V gene lost 7 bases and the J gene lost 0 bases, with 11 bases spanning the gap. Looked up from germline, CDR1 is SNHLY and CDR2 is FYNNEI. The DNA of the CDR3 is TGTGCCAGCAATTTGAGAACTAGCACAGATACGCAGTATTTT. This sequence encodes CASNLRTSTDTQYF.

The chain uses TRBV28 and TRBJ2-7; 11 bases map to TRBD1. V dropped 5 bases and J dropped 5; count of bases not matched to a gene: 8. There are 15 residues in the CDR3. Germline V CDR1 and CDR2: MDHEN, SYDVKM. In nucleotides, the CDR3 is TGTGCCAGCAGTACATACGGGACAGGGGGTAACGAGCAGTACTTC. Protein: CASSTYGTGGNEQYF.

A note on this clone: A junction boundary mismatches the germline segment, possibly from a read error. V usage is TRBV7-9 and J usage is TRBJ2-1; 11 bases line up with TRBD2. CDR1 and CDR2 from the germline V gene are SEHNR and FQNEAQ (reference sequence). This CDR3 contains 14 residues. CDR3 protein: CASSLAGGRVGQFF. The CDR3 DNA reads TGTGCCAGCAGCCTAGCGGGAGGTCGCGTAGGGCAGTTCTTC.

The V gene is TRBV25-1, the J gene TRBJ1-2; TRBD1 aligns across 8 bases. The CDR3 consists of 15 residues. The V gene end was trimmed by 3 bases and the J gene end by 6 bases; junction bases not matched to a gene: 9. Per germline, CDR1 MGHDK and CDR2 SYGVNS. CDR3 bases: TGTGCCAGCAGTGAGTACACGGGACAGGTTCATGGCTACACCTTC. This codes for CASSEYTGQVHGYTF.

The V and J genes are TRBV7-2 and TRBJ2-2; D may be TRBD1 (5 bases). The CDR3 is made up of 16 amino acids. V lost 1 base and J lost 3, with 12 bases in between. Germline V gene sequence: CDR1 SGHTA, CDR2 FQGNSA. The CDR3 DNA sequence: TGTGCCAGCAGCTTAGTCCCAGGGCCGGACACCGGGGAGCTGTTTTTT. Its translation is CASSLVPGPDTGELFF. The full variable domain, completed using reference TRBV7-2 and TRBJ2-2, is GAGVSQSPSNKVTEKGKDVELRCDPISGHTALYWYRQSLGQGLEFLIYFQGNSAPDKSGLPSDRFSAERTGGSVSTLTIQRTQQEDSAVYLCASSLVPGPDTGELFFGEGSRLTVL.

V usage is TRBV29-1 and J usage is TRBJ1-1, with TRBD1 matching 7 bases. Germline values: CDR1 SQVTM, CDR2 ANQGSEA. Germline trimming cut 4 bases from V and 5 bases from J; bases unmatched to any gene: 10. This CDR3 has 14 residues. DNA of the CDR3: TGCAGCGTTGGGTCACTACAGGGGTTGACTGAAGCTTTCTTT. It encodes CSVGSLQGLTEAFF.

The genes are TRBV28 and TRBJ1-6; D may be TRBD1 (6 bases). The CDR3 runs 15 residues. The V and J ends lost 9 bases and 5 bases respectively, with 17 bases between them. Germline CDR1 reads MDHEN; CDR2 reads SYDVKM. The CDR3 loop reads CASTLQGSNNSPLHF. Here the CDR3 DNA reads TGTGCCAGTACATTACAGGGATCGAATAATTCACCCCTCCACTTT.

As regards this clone: The sample has other DNA sequences that encode this CDR3 too. The CDR3 here is CASSLLAGVQETQYF. The CDR3 coding sequence is TGTGCCAGCAGCTTACTAGCGGGAGTGCAAGAGACCCAGTACTTC. The rearrangement joins TRBV7-7 to TRBJ2-5, with 10 bases fitting TRBD2. This CDR3 comprises 15 residues. Germline loops: CDR1 SSHAT, CDR2 FNYEAQ (reference sequence). V dropped 2 bases and J dropped 2; count of bases not matched to a gene: 2.

The chain carries TRBV6-1 and TRBJ2-7; the match to TRBD2 covers 13 bases. Germline V CDR1 and CDR2: MNHNS, SASEGT. Trimming removed 3 bases from V and 4 bases from J; junction bases left unmatched: 6. CDR3 size: 16 residues. CDR3 protein: CASSDKGTSGMYEQYF. CDR3 nucleotide sequence: TGTGCCAGCAGTGACAAAGGGACTAGCGGGATGTACGAGCAGTACTTC.

In this sample, this clone turned up a few times. The chain links TRBV5-1 to TRBJ2-7, with 14 bases identical to TRBD2. Trimming took 4 bases from V and 7 from J; bases not matched to a gene: 7. Germline V gives CDR1 SGHRS, CDR2 YFSETQ. This CDR3 contains 15 residues. CDR3: CASSQGLAGVEEQYF. CDR3 coding DNA: TGCGCCAGCAGCCAGGGACTAGCGGGAGTCGAGGAGCAGTACTTC.

CDR3 bases: TGCGCCAGCAGCCAGGGACAGGAAGATGAAAAACTGTTTTTT. Protein product: CASSQGQEDEKLFF. This chain joins TRBV5-1 and TRBJ1-4; 8 bases align to TRBD1. Germline V gene data show CDR1 as SGHRS and CDR2 as YFSETQ. This CDR3 has 14 amino acids. With V trimmed by 4 bases and J by 6 bases, 5 bases remained unmatched.

Many counts were recorded for this clone. CDR3: CASSLGASYEQYF. DNA of the CDR3: TGTGCCAGCAGCTTGGGGGCCTCCTACGAGCAGTACTTC. The rearrangement links TRBV5-4 to TRBJ2-7, with D unclear. Germline lookup yields CDR1 SGHNT and CDR2 YYREEE (reference sequence). The CDR3 has 13 amino acids. V was shortened by 0 bases and J by 0 bases, with 4 bases between the two germline ends.

The V and J genes are TRBV3-1 (or the pseudogene TRBV3-2) and TRBJ1-3; D perhaps matches TRBD1 (5 bases). CDR1 LGHDT and CDR2 YNNKEL come from the germline V gene (reference sequence). The CDR3 extends over 13 amino acids. The ends were cut back, 3 bases at V and 4 bases at J, with 7 bases in the middle. The CDR3 nucleotides read TGTGCCAGCAGCCAGGGACTCGGAAACACCATATATTTT. This codes for CASSQGLGNTIYF.

As for this clone: Relative to the germline gene, one junction end is altered; a read error may explain this. The rearrangement uses TRBV7-2 and TRBJ2-7; D remains ambiguous. The germline CDR1 and CDR2 sequences are SGHTA and FQGNSA. The CDR3 runs 15 residues. The CDR3 DNA reads as TGTGCCAGCAGCGCCCGCGGTCCCAGCTCCGACGAGCAGTACTTC. Its translation is CASSARGPSSDEQYF.

This chain connects TRBV29-1 to TRBJ2-1; the match to TRBD2 covers 12 bases. Germline assignment: CDR1 SQVTM and CDR2 ANQGSEA. The CDR3 consists of 15 residues. The J segment lost 9 bases and the V segment lost 4 bases, leaving 10 bases of the junction unmatched. The CDR3: CSVASLAGGLSEQFF. In nucleotides, the CDR3 is TGCAGCGTTGCCTCACTAGCGGGAGGTCTGAGTGAGCAGTTCTTC.

The rearrangement links TRBV28 to TRBJ2-3; no reliable D call. The germline CDR1 and CDR2 sequences are MDHEN and SYDVKM. Between the trimmed V and J ends, which lost 2 bases and 2 bases, there was a span of 8 bases. The CDR3 runs to 14 residues. The CDR3 here is CASSLAETTDTQYF. The CDR3 DNA follows: TGTGCCAGCAGTTTAGCGGAGACCACAGATACGCAGTATTTT.

The genes are TRBV2 and TRBJ1-5; D ambiguous. The CDR3 has 15 amino acids. Germline CDR1 is SNHLY and CDR2 is FYNNEI. With 5 bases removed from V and 0 bases from J, the gap between germline ends came to 11 bases. CDR3 sequence (DNA): TGTGCCAGCAGTCCCCGAGGCGGTAGCAATCAGCCCCAGCATTTT. It yields the protein CASSPRGGSNQPQHF.

The chain is built from TRBV9 and TRBJ2-1; 15 positions agree with TRBD2. CDR1 is SGDLS, CDR2 YYNGEE, per germline. This CDR3 region has 17 residues. With 0 bases clipped from V and 10 bases from J, the junction kept 8 bases outside the gene matches. The CDR3 protein is CASSVGWTSGRAGEQFF. The DNA of the CDR3 is TGTGCCAGCAGCGTAGGATGGACTAGCGGGAGGGCCGGGGAGCAGTTCTTC.

This CDR3 reads CASGLQGSGSNEKLFF. The CDR3, as DNA: TGTGCCAGCGGCTTACAGGGCTCGGGGTCTAATGAAAAACTGTTTTTT. The chain is built from TRBV28 and TRBJ1-4; TRBD1 is a possible D gene (6 bases). V lost 8 bases, J lost 3 bases, and 19 bases lay in between. CDR1 and CDR2 (germline): MDHEN, SYDVKM. This CDR3 spans 16 amino acids.